Following are 25 T cell receptor beta chains from one sample sequenced in a study of blood T cell repertoires in COVID-19. TCRdb keeps only in-frame clones here, not all; method: immunoSEQ multiplex PCR. This table holds around 220,000 clones, 84% found once. Sequencing was done on a sample of PBMCs or T cells enriched from blood (not recorded which). Every receptor here comes from a woman in her forties who had recovered from COVID-19.

This clone has just a few counts. The chain recombines TRBV10-1 with TRBJ2-3; a possible D gene is TRBD2 (5 bases). The CDR3 length is 16 residues. The germline gives CDR1 WNHNN, CDR2 SYGVQD (reference sequence). The ends were cut back, 6 bases at V and 7 bases at J, with 23 bases in the middle. The CDR3 region is CASSPEGGLTRHTQYF. The CDR3 nucleotides read TGCGCCAGCAGCCCCGAGGGCGGCCTTACGAGGCATACGCAGTATTTT.

Only a few counts were recorded for this clone. The DNA for the CDR3 is TGTGCCAGCAGTCAAGAACAGGGGACGGATCAGCCCCAGCATTTT. Translating gives CASSQEQGTDQPQHF. The chain joins TRBV27 to TRBJ1-5, with 7 nucleotides matching TRBD1. The V gene's germline CDR1 is MNHEY and CDR2 SMNVEV (reference sequence). The CDR3 length is 15 residues. Trimming at V came to 5 bases and at J to 5 bases, leaving 9 bases not matched to a gene.

The V and J genes are TRBV2 and TRBJ2-5; 8 bases match TRBD2. The V segment lost 8 bases and the J segment 1 base; nucleotides outside the gene matches: 3. The CDR3 consists of 13 residues. Germline V CDR1 and CDR2: SNHLY, FYNNEI. CDR3 in amino acids: CASRTSGQETQYF. The CDR3 DNA reads as TGTGCCAGCCGCACTAGCGGCCAAGAGACCCAGTACTTC.

This clone came up once. The chain links TRBV6-5 to TRBJ1-5; TRBD1 aligns across 8 bases. J lost 0 bases, V lost 6 bases, and 4 bases had no gene match. The CDR3 length is 15 residues. Germline V gives CDR1 MNHEY, CDR2 SVGAGI. The CDR3 DNA follows: TGTGCCAGCAGCAGGGGACAGGCTAGCAATCAGCCCCAGCATTTT. Amino acid sequence: CASSRGQASNQPQHF.

The rearrangement uses TRBV2 and TRBJ2-5; 10 nucleotides match TRBD1. Germline CDR1 is SNHLY and CDR2 is FYNNEI. The V gene end was trimmed by 8 bases and the J gene end by 3 bases; junction bases not matched to a gene: 3. The CDR3 spans 13 residues. The CDR3 sequence is CASVGTGEETQYF. For the CDR3, the DNA is TGTGCCAGCGTAGGGACAGGGGAAGAGACCCAGTACTTC.

The rearrangement joins TRBV27 to TRBJ2-7; TRBD1 aligns across 7 bases. V dropped 6 bases and J dropped 5; count of bases not matched to a gene: 4. Germline V lookup: CDR1 MNHEY, CDR2 SMNVEV (reference sequence). There are 12 residues in the CDR3. The CDR3 DNA reads as TGTGCCAGCAGAACAGGGGACCACGAGCAGTACTTC. It specifies CASRTGDHEQYF.

The chain is built from TRBV6-5 and TRBJ2-1, with a weak D call TRBD2 (6 bases). Germline values: CDR1 MNHEY, CDR2 SVGAGI. V dropped 5 bases and J dropped 3 bases, with 14 bases sitting between them. This CDR3 has 15 residues. CDR3 sequence reads: CASSTGDFFYNEQFF. The CDR3, as DNA: TGTGCCAGCAGTACTGGGGACTTCTTCTACAATGAGCAGTTCTTC.

The gene calls are TRBV6-5 and TRBJ2-1, with TRBD2 identical over 12 bases. Germline V CDR1 and CDR2: MNHEY, SVGAGI. The CDR3 is 13 amino acids. The trim removed 9 bases at V and 9 bases at J, leaving 6 bases unmatched. The CDR3 loop is CASSSGRATEQFF. The CDR3 DNA follows: TGTGCCAGTTCTAGCGGGAGGGCCACTGAGCAGTTCTTC.

The V and J genes are TRBV20-1 and TRBJ2-7; no definite D call. Germline CDR1 reads DFQATT; CDR2 reads SNEGSKA (reference sequence). The CDR3 has 11 residues. V was pared by 7 bases and J by 5 bases, with 12 bases between. The CDR3 nucleotides are TGCAGTGGCTTGAGTATCGACGAGCAGTACTTC. Protein: CSGLSIDEQYF.

The CDR3 spells CASSTGTGVVYF. In nucleotides, the CDR3 is TGTGCCAGCAGTACCGGGACAGGGGTTGTGTACTTC. The chain joins TRBV27 to TRBJ2-7, with TRBD1 matching 10 bases. The CDR3 contains 12 residues. Germline-derived CDR1 and CDR2 are MNHEY and SMNVEV (reference sequence). The ends lost 5 bases at V and 12 bases at J; junction bases unmatched: 7.

CDR3 in amino acids: CSASLRGQGNTIYF. The CDR3 DNA reads TGCAGTGCTAGTTTGCGGGGGCAAGGAAACACCATATATTTT. The rearrangement joins TRBV20-1 to TRBJ1-3; D is perhaps TRBD1 (6 bases). The ends were cut back, 3 bases at V and 4 bases at J, with 13 bases in the middle. The CDR3 length is 14 residues. Germline V lookup: CDR1 DFQATT, CDR2 SNEGSKA (reference sequence).

The chain joins TRBV7-2 to TRBJ2-1; a weak D match, TRBD2 (6 bases). CDR1 and CDR2 (germline): SGHTA, FQGNSA. The CDR3 is made up of 15 amino acids. V was clipped by 3 bases and J by 0 bases, with 9 bases between them. The CDR3 region is CASSFGRHSYNEQFF. CDR3 nucleotides: TGTGCCAGCAGCTTCGGGAGACACTCCTACAATGAGCAGTTCTTC.

The chain carries TRBV27 and TRBJ2-3, with no clear D. Germline-derived CDR1 and CDR2 are MNHEY and SMNVEV (reference sequence). V lost 10 bases and J 5 bases, leaving 16 bases between the germline ends. The CDR3 is 13 residues long. This chain's CDR3 is CATQPRSGDTQYF. Here the CDR3 DNA reads TGTGCCACCCAGCCACGTTCGGGAGATACGCAGTATTTT.

V and J are TRBV19 and TRBJ2-5, with TRBD1 matching 9 bases. The CDR3 is made up of 17 amino acids. CDR1 and CDR2 from the germline V gene are LNHDA and SQIVND (reference sequence). The trim removed 4 bases at V and 5 bases at J, leaving 14 bases unmatched. CDR3 amino acids: CASSRPLGQGLPETQYF. The DNA of the CDR3 is TGTGCCAGTAGTAGACCCTTGGGACAGGGACTACCGGAGACCCAGTACTTC.

The chain joins TRBV30 to TRBJ1-2, with D unclear. V gave up 0 bases and J gave up 8 bases, with 10 bases separating them. Germline V gene data show CDR1 as GTSNPN and CDR2 as SVGIG (reference sequence). The CDR3 extends over 12 amino acids. The CDR3 is CAWSVLLRGYTF. The CDR3 nucleotides read TGTGCCTGGAGTGTCCTTTTACGGGGCTACACCTTC.

This clone was recorded a few times. J is TRBJ1-1 and V is TRBV29-1; TRBD1 agrees at 7 bases. The CDR3 spans 11 residues. Germline CDR1 and CDR2: SQVTM and ANQGSEA. J lost 11 bases, V lost 6 bases, and 9 bases had no gene match. CDR3 bases: TGCAGCGTAAGGACAGGCGGGGAGGCTTTCTTT. Translating gives CSVRTGGEAFF.

The chain is built from TRBV21-1 and TRBJ2-7; the table calls TRBD2, which could not be checked here. TRBV21-1 is a pseudogene locus. The CDR3 runs 16 residues. The CDR3 loop is CASSKVSPSSSYEQYV. CDR3 coding DNA: TGTGCCAGCAGCAAAGTAAGCCCTTCAAGCTCCTACGAGCAGTACGTC.

The table lists this clone with a count of one. The V and J genes are TRBV9 and TRBJ2-7; 7 nucleotides align to TRBD2. V dropped 4 bases and J dropped 4; count of bases not matched to a gene: 8. The CDR3 runs 14 residues. Looked up from germline, CDR1 is SGDLS and CDR2 is YYNGEE. The CDR3 coding sequence is TGTGCCAGCAGCCCCCGGGGAGGGCGTTACGAGCAGTACTTC. This encodes CASSPRGGRYEQYF.

V and J are TRBV5-1 and TRBJ2-1; 8 nucleotides line up with TRBD2. This CDR3 spans 14 amino acids. The ends lost 8 bases at V and 5 bases at J; junction bases unmatched: 9. Germline V gives CDR1 SGHRS, CDR2 YFSETQ. The CDR3 loop is CASSGTSRDNEQFF. The CDR3, as DNA: TGCGCCAGTTCCGGGACTAGTCGAGACAATGAGCAGTTCTTC.

This clone was detected only once. This chain uses TRBV12-3 or TRBV12-4 with TRBJ2-2; 8 bases line up with TRBD1. The CDR3 runs to 13 residues. V trimming: 10 bases; J trimming: 6 bases; junction bases outside the gene matches: 7. The CDR3 protein is CAIPGQGAGELFF. The CDR3 DNA sequence: TGTGCCATCCCTGGACAGGGAGCCGGGGAGCTGTTTTTT.

DNA of the CDR3: TGTGCCACCAGCTCCCAGGGGTGGGAGCAGTACTTC. Protein: CATSSQGWEQYF. The chain combines TRBV15 with TRBJ2-7; a possible D gene is TRBD1 (6 bases). Looked up from germline, CDR1 is LNHNV and CDR2 is YYDKDF (reference sequence). V was cut by 5 bases and J by 7 bases, with 12 bases left in between. The CDR3 spans 12 residues.

The rearrangement uses TRBV7-9 and TRBJ2-5; D perhaps matches TRBD2 (6 bases). The V gene's germline CDR1 is SEHNR and CDR2 FQNEAQ (reference sequence). The CDR3 spans 14 residues. V was cut by 2 bases and J by 5 bases, with 12 bases left in between. DNA for the CDR3: TGTGCCAGCAGCTTAATGGACGGGAGCGAGACCCAGTACTTC. Translating it yields CASSLMDGSETQYF. Full variable domain (missing parts from reference TRBV7-9 and TRBJ2-5): DTGVSQNPRHKITKRGQNVTFRCDPISEHNRLYWYRQTLGQGPEFLTYFQNEAQLEKSRLLSDRFSAERPKGSFSTLEIQRTEQGDSAMYLCASSLMDGSETQYFGPGTRLLVL.

The chain couples TRBV27 to TRBJ2-3; 10 positions agree with TRBD2. CDR1 and CDR2 from the germline V gene are MNHEY and SMNVEV (reference sequence). V shed 5 bases and J 4 bases; nucleotides not matched to a gene: 9. The CDR3 extends over 16 amino acids. Written as DNA, the CDR3 is TGTGCCAGCAGTCCAATAGCGGGAGGAGGGTCAGATACGCAGTATTTT. Translation gives CASSPIAGGGSDTQYF.

The chain couples TRBV3-1 (or the pseudogene TRBV3-2) to TRBJ1-2; TRBD1 might be the D (5 bases). V lost 2 bases to trimming and J lost 2 bases, with 30 bases between them. The germline V gene has CDR1 LGHDT and CDR2 YNNKEL (reference sequence). The length of the CDR3 is 21 residues. The CDR3 sequence is CASSQRLRGTAGPSRNYGYTF. The CDR3 DNA is TGTGCCAGCAGCCAAAGGCTCAGAGGGACTGCGGGACCCTCGCGCAACTATGGCTACACCTTC.

This chain links TRBV18 with TRBJ1-2; maybe TRBD1 (6 bases). The germline V and J ends were trimmed by 3 bases and 5 bases, with 16 bases remaining between them. This CDR3 spans 15 amino acids. Germline CDR1 reads KGHSH; CDR2 reads LQKENI. The CDR3 protein is CASSPDFRGLYGYTF. In DNA, the CDR3 is TGTGCCAGCTCACCCGACTTCAGGGGCCTATATGGCTACACCTTC.